These 9 T cell receptor beta chains were sequenced from one sample in a study of blood T cell repertoires in COVID-19. Clones were sequenced by immunoSEQ multiplex PCR, and TCRdb holds only the in-frame ones, with some missing. The table has hundreds of thousands of clones, roughly 88% seen once; the top ten hold 2% to 2.5%. The sequencing sample was made of PBMCs or T cells enriched from blood (not recorded which). These receptors all stem from a woman aged 50 to 65 who had recovered from COVID-19.

The chain carries TRBV5-4 and TRBJ1-6; D is uncertain. This CDR3 has 17 amino acids. The V and J ends lost 2 bases and 0 bases respectively, with 12 bases between them. Looked up from germline, CDR1 is SGHNT and CDR2 is YYREEE (reference sequence). The CDR3 coding sequence is TGTGCCAGCAGCTTCGGAGGGCTTCGCTCCTATAATTCACCCCTCCACTTT. Translated: CASSFGGLRSYNSPLHF.

This sequence joins TRBV10-3 and TRBJ2-1; the D gene is possibly TRBD1 (5 bases). Germline CDR1 ENHRY, CDR2 SYGVKD. The ends were cut back, 4 bases at V and 7 bases at J, with 20 bases in the middle. The CDR3 has 16 amino acids. The CDR3 DNA sequence: TGTGCCATCAGTGGGGCCTCCGGGCAGGGCAGGAATGAGCAGTTCTTC. Translated: CAISGASGQGRNEQFF.

The rearrangement uses TRBV19 and TRBJ2-7, with TRBD1 matching 11 bases. V gave up 5 bases and J gave up 5 bases; unmatched junction bases: 8. Germline CDR1 reads LNHDA; CDR2 reads SQIVND (reference sequence). This CDR3 has 15 amino acids. This CDR3 reads CASSASGQGDHEQYF. Written as DNA, the CDR3 is TGTGCCAGTAGTGCGTCGGGACAGGGGGATCACGAGCAGTACTTC.

This clone was recorded only once. V gene TRBV29-1 combines with J gene TRBJ1-5; D not certain. Per germline, CDR1 SQVTM and CDR2 ANQGSEA. The CDR3 has 15 amino acids. V was cut by 0 bases and J by 3 bases, with 12 bases left in between. The CDR3 DNA follows: TGCAGCGTTGAAGATCTTCCCGAGGCCAATCAGCCCCAGCATTTT. It specifies CSVEDLPEANQPQHF.

The chain couples TRBV28 to TRBJ1-2, with 7 bases identical to TRBD1. The CDR3 is 12 residues long. Germline loops: CDR1 MDHEN, CDR2 SYDVKM. The junction had 1 base not matched to a gene; V was cut back by 2 bases and J by 7 bases. The CDR3 DNA reads TGTGCCAGCAGTTTAAACAGGGGTGGCTACACCTTC. It is translated as CASSLNRGGYTF.

The V gene is TRBV14, the J gene TRBJ2-1; D gene ambiguous. This CDR3 comprises 14 residues. Trimming took off 5 bases at V and 4 bases at J, with 12 bases between the two ends. Per germline, CDR1 SGHDN and CDR2 FVKESK. The CDR3 region is CASSSRVKYNEQFF. As DNA, the CDR3 is TGTGCCAGCAGCTCACGGGTAAAATACAATGAGCAGTTCTTC.

The chain recombines TRBV30 with TRBJ2-2; 13 bases fit TRBD2. CDR1 is GTSNPN, CDR2 SVGIG, per germline (reference sequence). This CDR3 has 18 residues. V was clipped by 2 bases and J by 5 bases; unmatched bases: 11. This CDR3 reads CAWSLTSGRLMGTGELFF. As DNA, the CDR3 is TGTGCCTGGAGTTTGACTAGCGGGAGGCTGATGGGGACCGGGGAGCTGTTTTTT. Looking up the rest from reference TRBV30 and TRBJ2-2 gives the full variable domain: SQTIHQWPATLVQPVGSPLSLECTVEGTSNPNLYWYRQAAGRGLQLLFYSVGIGQISSEVPQNLSASRPQDRQFILSSKKLLLSDSGFYLCAWSLTSGRLMGTGELFFGEGSRLTVL.

The rearrangement joins TRBV3-1 (or the pseudogene TRBV3-2) to TRBJ2-5; D is unresolved. Germline V lookup: CDR1 LGHDT, CDR2 YNNKEL (reference sequence). This CDR3 has 14 residues. V was trimmed by 5 bases and J by 4 bases, leaving 14 bases between them. In DNA form, the CDR3 reads TGTGCCAGCAGCAACCAGAGAGGCGGAGAGACCCAGTACTTC. It translates to CASSNQRGGETQYF.

This chain connects TRBV3-1 (or the pseudogene TRBV3-2) to TRBJ2-2; 8 bases agree with TRBD2. The germline gives CDR1 LGHDT, CDR2 YNNKEL (reference sequence). The V segment lost 6 bases and the J segment 1 base; nucleotides outside the gene matches: 4. This CDR3 comprises 15 residues. The chain's CDR3 is CASRVSGRNTGELFF. The CDR3 region has the DNA TGTGCCAGCAGAGTAAGCGGGAGGAACACCGGGGAGCTGTTTTTT.